Listed here is a single TCR beta chain. Its target is not known. As defined, naive CD8 cells were CD45RO-negative and positively selected for CCR7, with terminally differentiated effector memory CD45RA+ cells excluded. Clones were sequenced by immunoSEQ multiplex PCR, and TCRdb holds only the in-frame ones, with some missing. The data show millions of clones, about 95% seen once. This specimen comes from a study of shared clonotypes between healthy human individuals. Overall study findings and caveats: The study's rarefaction showed incomplete sorted-subset sequencing despite large depth. Sequencing depth was predicted to influence how clonotypes are shared among donors.

This CDR3 has 10 residues. Looked up from germline, CDR1 is SGHTA and CDR2 is FQGNSA. Trimming removed 1 base from V and 11 bases from J, with 5 bases in between. The rearrangement uses TRBV7-2 and TRBJ1-1; D call uncertain. This receptor was identified in a man aged 18 to 29 in good health. Sequenced: naive CD8+ T cells sorted from blood. The CDR3 protein is CASSLGVAFF. The CDR3 coding sequence is TGTGCCAGCAGCTTAGGAGTGGCTTTCTTT.